These T cell receptor beta chains were read from a single sample in a study of regulatory T cells in long-lasting Graves disease. TCRdb fed the multiplex PCR reads into MiXCR, producing one record per CDR3 protein. The sample lists around 400,000 distinct CDR3 sequences, approximately 10% seen once, with about 19% in the top ten. These data also featured in a second study, about T cells in Graves' hyperthyroidism and ophthalmopathy.

The sample was peripheral blood mononuclear cells (PBMCs), taken at new diagnosis, from a patient treated with antithyroid drugs. These receptors came from a woman aged 18-35 years with Graves disease. CDR3s include the opening cysteine and the closing phenylalanine or tryptophan. A D gene is named only where the DNA matches it firmly. The listing skips clone size in some rows; elsewhere it reads once, few, many or a size class.

size	D	V	J	CDR3	DNA
many	TRBD1	TRBV6-1	TRBJ2-5	CASSLPGDRPQETQYF	TGTGCCAGCAGTCTACCCGGGGACAGGCCCCAAGAGACCCAGTACTTC
many	-	TRBV11-2	TRBJ2-1	CASSLTGLNRNEQFF	TGTGCCAGCAGCTTGACAGGATTGAATCGCAATGAGCAGTTCTTC
many	-	TRBV29-1	TRBJ1-2	CSVETSHYGYTF	TGCAGCGTTGAGACCAGTCACTATGGCTACACCTTC
many	-	TRBV7-2	TRBJ2-5	CASSRPAGVGETQYF	TGTGCCAGCAGCCGACCGGCAGGGGTAGGGGAGACCCAGTACTTC
many	TRBD1	TRBV11-3	TRBJ1-1	CASSFGQGDTEAFF	TGTGCCAGCAGCTTTGGTCAGGGGGACACTGAAGCTTTCTTT
many	TRBD2	TRBV6-5	TRBJ2-1	CASSFRLAGGTYNEQFF	TGTGCCAGCAGTTTCCGACTAGCGGGGGGAACATACAATGAGCAGTTCTTC
few	TRBD1	TRBV7-2	TRBJ2-3	CASSPDPQLGQATDTQYF	TGTGCCAGCAGCCCAGACCCCCAACTGGGACAGGCCACAGATACGCAGTATTTT
few	-	TRBV4-2	TRBJ2-1	CASSPKGDLWLNEQFF	TGTGCCAGCAGCCCCAAGGGGGACCTGTGGCTGAATGAGCAGTTCTTC
few	TRBD2	TRBV4-2	TRBJ2-2	CASSQETSGTGELFF	TGTGCCAGCAGCCAAGAAACTAGCGGGACCGGGGAGCTGTTTTTT
-	-	TRBV19	TRBJ2-2	CASSRGDLNTGELFF	TGTGCCAGTAGTCGGGGCGACTTGAACACCGGGGAGCTGTTTTTT
many	-	TRBV7-9	TRBJ2-3	CASSFRPGDTDTQYF	TGTGCCAGCAGCTTCCGACCGGGCGACACAGATACGCAGTATTTT
-	-	TRBV6-2/TRBV6-3	TRBJ2-4	CASSEMTTTQYF	TGTGCCAGCAGTGAAATGACTACCACTCAGTACTTC
many	TRBD2	TRBV18	TRBJ2-7	CASSPREGASGGREQYF	TGTGCCAGCTCGCCTCGCGAGGGGGCTAGCGGGGGCAGGGAGCAGTACTTC
many	TRBD2	TRBV20-1	TRBJ2-1	CSARDRLAGGPKNEQFF	TGCAGTGCTAGAGATCGCCTAGCGGGAGGGCCTAAAAATGAGCAGTTCTTC
few	-	TRBV20-1	TRBJ1-2	CSASTHGYTF	TGCAGTGCTAGTACACATGGCTACACCTTC
many	TRBD2	TRBV20-1	TRBJ2-7	CSAILGLAGGEQYF	TGCAGTGCTATCCTCGGGCTAGCGGGAGGGGAGCAGTACTTC
few	-	TRBV5-6	TRBJ2-2	CASSPAPGTYTGELFF	TGTGCCAGCAGTCCCGCCCCCGGGACGTACACCGGGGAGCTGTTTTTT
many	-	TRBV12-3/TRBV12-4	TRBJ2-2	CASSFQGTGELFF	TGTGCCAGCAGTTTCCAGGGTACCGGGGAGCTGTTTTTT
-	-	TRBV4-1	TRBJ2-7	CASSSPSPATLYEQYF	TGCGCCAGCAGCTCGCCTTCACCGGCAACCTTGTACGAGCAGTACTTC
many	-	TRBV28	TRBJ1-5	CASSPDRIPSNQPQHF	TGTGCCAGCAGTCCCGACAGAATACCTAGCAATCAGCCCCAGCATTTT
-	TRBD2	TRBV12-3/TRBV12-4	TRBJ2-5	CASSFTRGELETQYF	TGTGCCAGCAGTTTTACACGGGGGGAGCTGGAGACCCAGTACTTC
-	-	TRBV4-2	TRBJ1-1	CASSQDLMPEGAFF	TGTGCCAGCAGCCAAGATCTGATGCCAGAGGGGGCTTTCTTT
-	-	TRBV6-9	TRBJ1-6	CASSYYDRSNSPLHF	TGTGCCAGCAGTTACTACGACAGGAGTAATTCACCCCTCCACTTT
-	-	TRBV3-1	TRBJ2-4	CASSQDQNLGPKNIQYF	TGTGCCAGCAGCCAAGATCAGAATTTAGGACCTAAAAACATTCAGTACTTC
-	-	TRBV2	TRBJ2-1	CASSLTRSPGNEQFF	TGTGCCAGCAGTCTTACTAGATCTCCGGGCAATGAGCAGTTCTTC
many	-	TRBV6-1	TRBJ2-7	CASSGGLYSHEQYF	TGTGCCAGCAGTGGGGGGCTATACTCCCACGAGCAGTACTTC
-	-	TRBV29-1	TRBJ1-2	CSVDRLVNLDGYTF	TGCAGCGTTGACCGTTTGGTGAACCTCGATGGCTACACCTTC
many	-	TRBV28	TRBJ2-7	CASSFARGRSYEQYF	TGTGCCAGCAGTTTTGCACGGGGGAGGTCCTACGAGCAGTACTTC
many	-	TRBV7-2	TRBJ1-2	CASSFIQANGYTF	TGTGCCAGCAGCTTTATACAGGCCAATGGCTACACCTTC
-	-	TRBV30	TRBJ2-7	CAWSWAAGYEQYF	TGTGCCTGGAGTTGGGCGGCGGGGTACGAGCAGTACTTC